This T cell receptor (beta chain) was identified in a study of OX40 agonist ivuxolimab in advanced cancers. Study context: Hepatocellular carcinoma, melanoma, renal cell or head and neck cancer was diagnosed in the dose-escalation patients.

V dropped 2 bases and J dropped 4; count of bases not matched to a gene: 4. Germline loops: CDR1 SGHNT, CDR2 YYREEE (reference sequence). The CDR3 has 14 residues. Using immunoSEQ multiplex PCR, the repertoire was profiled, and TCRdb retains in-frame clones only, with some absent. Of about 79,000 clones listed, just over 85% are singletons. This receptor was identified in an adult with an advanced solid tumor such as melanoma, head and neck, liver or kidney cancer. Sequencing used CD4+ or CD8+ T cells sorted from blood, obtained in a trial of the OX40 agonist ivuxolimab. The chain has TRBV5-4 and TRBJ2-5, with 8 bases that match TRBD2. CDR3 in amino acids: CASSLAGASETQYF. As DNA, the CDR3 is TGTGCCAGCAGCTTAGCGGGAGCGTCAGAGACCCAGTACTTC.